The 32 T cell receptor beta chains below were found in one sample sequenced in a study of T cell changes during pregnancy in multiple sclerosis. Generated by immunoSEQ multiplex PCR, the TCRdb table keeps only in-frame clones and is missing some. The table includes 51,000 or so clones, just over 90% detected once. The starting material was peripheral blood, obtained in the second trimester of pregnancy. Receptors originate from a female donor with multiple sclerosis, enrolled in a pregnancy study.

This CDR3 is CASSQERPGQLYEQYF. The CDR3 nucleotides are TGTGCCAGCAGCCAAGAGAGACCGGGACAGTTATACGAGCAGTACTTC. The chain recombines TRBV21-1 with TRBJ2-7; the table's TRBD1 call for D was not verified on the DNA. TRBV21-1 is a pseudogene segment. There are 16 residues in the CDR3.

CDR3 DNA sequence: TGTGCCACCGGGGGGAGGGAGAGATACAATGAGCAGTTCTTC. Amino acids: CATGGRERYNEQFF. This chain joins TRBV7-9 and TRBJ2-1; TRBD2 agrees at 7 bases. This CDR3 comprises 14 residues. Trimming cost V 10 bases and J 4 bases; bases outside gene matches: 10. The germline CDR1 and CDR2 sequences are SEHNR and FQNEAQ (reference sequence). The full variable domain, its missing parts supplied by reference TRBV7-9 and TRBJ2-1, is DTGVSQNPRHKITKRGQNVTFRCDPISEHNRLYWYRQTLGQGPEFLTYFQNEAQLEKSRLLSDRFSAERPKGSFSTLEIQRTEQGDSAMYLCATGGRERYNEQFFGPGTRLTVL.

This CDR3 reads CASSGGRRNEQFF. CDR3 nucleotide sequence: TGTGCCAGCAGCGGAGGAAGGCGGAATGAGCAGTTCTTC. This chain joins TRBV9 and TRBJ2-1; no clear D gene. V lost 3 bases and J 7 bases, leaving 11 bases between the germline ends. The CDR3 totals 13 residues. Germline loops: CDR1 SGDLS, CDR2 YYNGEE. Complete variable domain (other parts from reference TRBV9 and TRBJ2-1): DSGVTQTPKHLITATGQRVTLRCSPRSGDLSVYWYQQSLDQGLQFLIQYYNGEERAKGNILERFSAQQFPDLHSELNLSSLELGDSALYFCASSGGRRNEQFFGPGTRLTVL.

The chain has TRBV11-3 and TRBJ2-6; perhaps TRBD2 as D (6 bases). Germline-derived CDR1 and CDR2 are SGHNT and YENEEA. The CDR3 is made up of 15 amino acids. Between the trimmed V and J ends, which lost 3 bases and 0 bases, there was a span of 6 bases. Written as DNA, the CDR3 is TGTGCCAGCAGCTTGGGGGGCTCTGGGGCCAACGTCCTGACTTTC. Amino acid sequence: CASSLGGSGANVLTF.

This chain links TRBV6-5 with TRBJ2-1, with unresolved D. CDR3 length: 15 amino acids. From germline, CDR1 is MNHEY and CDR2 SVGAGI. Trimming shortened V by 6 bases and J by 0 bases, and 12 bases separated the two germline ends. As DNA, the CDR3 is TGTGCCAGCAGCCCAGACTCACGCTCCTACAATGAGCAGTTCTTC. Its protein is CASSPDSRSYNEQFF.

A single count supports this clone. The chain has TRBV28 and TRBJ2-2; D is unresolved. V gave up 1 base and J gave up 4 bases, with 13 bases separating them. CDR1 is MDHEN and CDR2 is SYDVKM in the germline V gene. The CDR3 runs 16 residues. CDR3 sequence reads: CASSLLARRLTGELFF. The CDR3, as DNA: TGTGCCAGCAGTTTATTGGCTAGGCGGCTCACCGGGGAGCTGTTTTTT.

The table lists this clone with a count of one. The gene calls are TRBV5-8 and TRBJ1-5; D remains ambiguous. Germline CDR1 reads SGHTS; CDR2 reads YDEGEE. CDR3 size: 14 residues. V lost 0 bases and J 6 bases, leaving 10 bases between the germline ends. The CDR3 protein is CASSLVEGAQPQHF. The CDR3, as DNA: TGTGCCAGCAGCTTGGTCGAGGGAGCTCAGCCCCAGCATTTT.

The chain carries TRBV4-2 and TRBJ2-7; TRBD2 matches 8 bases. CDR1 and CDR2 (germline): LGHNA, YNFKEQ. The CDR3 sequence is 15 residues long. J was trimmed by 2 bases and V by 1 base; bases with no gene match: 4. The DNA of the CDR3 is TGTGCCAGCAGCCAAGCGACTAGCGCGCCCTACGAGCAGTACTTC. Encoded protein: CASSQATSAPYEQYF.

The V and J genes are TRBV5-5 and TRBJ2-6, with D uncertain. The CDR3 has 15 amino acids. Between the trimmed V and J ends, which lost 0 bases and 0 bases, there was a span of 4 bases. From germline, CDR1 is SGHKS and CDR2 YYEKEE (reference sequence). CDR3 DNA: TGTGCCAGCAGCTTGGGGCTCTCTGGGGCCAACGTCCTGACTTTC. It is translated as CASSLGLSGANVLTF. Drawing the rest from reference TRBV5-5 and TRBJ2-6, the complete variable domain is DAGVTQSPTHLIKTRGQQVTLRCSPISGHKSVSWYQQVLGQGPQFIFQYYEKEERGRGNFPDRFSARQFPNYSSELNVNALLLGDSALYLCASSLGLSGANVLTFGAGSRLTVL.

The J gene is TRBJ1-4, the V gene TRBV9, with D possibly TRBD1 on 5 matching bases. V lost 4 bases to trimming and J lost 4 bases, with 20 bases between them. Germline-derived CDR1 and CDR2 are SGDLS and YYNGEE. CDR3 length: 17 amino acids. The CDR3 is CASSPSSGRGFNEKLFF. CDR3 sequence (DNA): TGTGCCAGCAGCCCCTCTTCGGGGAGGGGTTTTAATGAAAAACTGTTTTTT. Variable domain in full (rest from reference TRBV9 and TRBJ1-4): DSGVTQTPKHLITATGQRVTLRCSPRSGDLSVYWYQQSLDQGLQFLIQYYNGEERAKGNILERFSAQQFPDLHSELNLSSLELGDSALYFCASSPSSGRGFNEKLFFGSGTQLSVL.

This chain connects TRBV4-1 to TRBJ2-5, with 10 bases matching TRBD2. TRBJ2-7 explains the end of the DNA better; the J call may be wrong. The germline V gene encodes CDR1 MGHRA and CDR2 YSYEKL. There are 15 residues in the CDR3. Written as DNA, the CDR3 is TGCGCCAGCAGCCAGCTAGCGGGAGCTCCCCACGAGCAGTACTTC. Translated, it gives CASSQLAGAPHEQYF.

The V gene is TRBV19, the J gene TRBJ2-7; D is undetermined. Germline V lookup: CDR1 LNHDA, CDR2 SQIVND (reference sequence). The CDR3 is 12 residues long. Trimming pared 1 base from V and 4 bases from J, leaving 5 bases between. The CDR3 bases are TGTGCCAGTAGTATAGGAGAATACGAGCAGTACTTC. Its protein is CASSIGEYEQYF.

V gene TRBV9 combines with J gene TRBJ2-3, with 8 bases that match TRBD2. From germline, CDR1 is SGDLS and CDR2 YYNGEE. With 3 bases clipped from V and 3 bases from J, the junction kept 9 bases outside the gene matches. This CDR3 is 16 amino acids long. CDR3 nucleotide sequence: TGTGCCAGCAGCGGGGGGAGCGGGAGACCAACAGATACGCAGTATTTT. Translation: CASSGGSGRPTDTQYF.

V and J are TRBV2 and TRBJ2-5; 11 nucleotides match TRBD1. CDR1 is SNHLY and CDR2 is FYNNEI in the germline V gene. Trimming removed 9 bases from V and 5 bases from J; junction bases left unmatched: 11. This CDR3 comprises 15 residues. The CDR3 region has the DNA TGTGCCAGTGGGGTTCGGACAGGGGGCCGGGAGACCCAGTACTTC. Amino acid sequence: CASGVRTGGRETQYF.

This rearrangement joins TRBV19 to TRBJ1-4, with 7 bases matching TRBD1. Trimming cost V 4 bases and J 8 bases; bases outside gene matches: 13. Germline V gives CDR1 LNHDA, CDR2 SQIVND (reference sequence). This CDR3 comprises 16 residues. The CDR3 DNA reads TGTGCCAGTAGTACTTTGACCGGGACAGCAGGGGAAAAACTGTTTTTT. It is translated as CASSTLTGTAGEKLFF.

The chain links TRBV19 to TRBJ2-1; 8 positions agree with TRBD2. The CDR3 has 15 amino acids. Germline values: CDR1 LNHDA, CDR2 SQIVND (reference sequence). Germline trimming cut 2 bases from V and 6 bases from J; bases unmatched to any gene: 6. CDR3 sequence reads: CASSIISGSSNEQFF. The CDR3 DNA is TGTGCCAGTAGTATAATCAGCGGGAGTAGCAATGAGCAGTTCTTC.

V gene TRBV7-9 combines with J gene TRBJ1-1; 9 positions match TRBD1. This CDR3 is built from 14 residues. Losses at the gene ends were 5 bases for V and 4 bases for J; bases not matched to a gene: 5. The germline CDR1 and CDR2 sequences are SEHNR and FQNEAQ (reference sequence). The CDR3, as DNA: TGTGCCAGCAGCACCCGACAGGGGGTCACTGAAGCTTTCTTT. Translation gives CASSTRQGVTEAFF.

This clone was seen just once. The chain uses TRBV7-2 and TRBJ2-1, with D uncertain. This CDR3 region has 14 residues. V lost 3 bases and J 10 bases, leaving 16 bases between the germline ends. Germline V gene lookup returns CDR1 SGHTA and CDR2 FQGNSA. CDR3 coding DNA: TGTGCCAGCAGCTTGGGCTACGCCATGTACGAGCAGTTCTTC. Residues: CASSLGYAMYEQFF.

The chain is built from TRBV28 and TRBJ2-4; D not resolved. The germline V and J ends were trimmed by 5 bases and 8 bases, with 16 bases remaining between them. The germline gives CDR1 MDHEN, CDR2 SYDVKM. This CDR3 spans 14 amino acids. The CDR3 sequence: CASSIISISDIQYF. Written as DNA, the CDR3 is TGTGCCAGCAGTATAATCTCTATAAGTGACATTCAGTACTTC.

This clone was observed a single time. This chain connects TRBV7-2 to TRBJ2-3; 13 bases are a match to TRBD2. Trimming at V came to 1 base and at J to 3 bases, leaving 1 base not matched to a gene. The CDR3 contains 16 residues. Germline V gene data show CDR1 as SGHTA and CDR2 as FQGNSA. The CDR3 nucleotides are TGTGCCAGCAGCTTAGGACTAGCGGGAGGTACAGATACGCAGTATTTT. Translation gives CASSLGLAGGTDTQYF.

V gene TRBV29-1 combines with J gene TRBJ2-5, with D perhaps matching TRBD1 (5 bases). CDR3 size: 12 residues. V lost 6 bases and J 2 bases, leaving 10 bases between the germline ends. The germline V gene has CDR1 SQVTM and CDR2 ANQGSEA. For the CDR3, the DNA is TGCAGCGTGGAAAGACAGCAAGAGACCCAGTACTTC. Translated, it gives CSVERQQETQYF. Variable domain in full (rest from reference TRBV29-1 and TRBJ2-5): SAVISQKPSRDICQRGTSLTIQCQVDSQVTMMFWYRQQPGQSLTLIATANQGSEATYESGFVIDKFPISRPNLTFSTLTVSNMSPEDSSIYLCSVERQQETQYFGPGTRLLVL.

The V call is TRBV27, the J call TRBJ1-2; a weak D match, TRBD1 (5 bases). V dropped 8 bases and J dropped 0 bases, with 16 bases sitting between them. This CDR3 region has 15 residues. Germline-derived CDR1 and CDR2 are MNHEY and SMNVEV (reference sequence). In DNA form, the CDR3 reads TGTGCCAGCGGAGGGGCGCTCACAGCTAACTATGGCTACACCTTC. Protein product: CASGGALTANYGYTF.

The rearrangement uses TRBV5-1 and TRBJ2-5, with D unresolved. Germline V gives CDR1 SGHRS, CDR2 YFSETQ. Trimming took off 2 bases at V and 2 bases at J, with 4 bases between the two ends. The CDR3 sequence is 12 residues long. CDR3 coding DNA: TGCGCCAGCAGCTTTCCTCAAGAGACCCAGTACTTC. It is translated as CASSFPQETQYF.

V usage is TRBV9 and J usage is TRBJ2-2; 10 bases agree with TRBD2. After removal of 4 bases from V and 1 base from J, the junction contained 4 bases not matched to a gene. Germline V gives CDR1 SGDLS, CDR2 YYNGEE. The CDR3 is made up of 16 amino acids. DNA of the CDR3: TGTGCCAGCAGCCTAAGACTAGCGGGGAACACCGGGGAGCTGTTTTTT. It codes for CASSLRLAGNTGELFF.

The chain couples TRBV27 to TRBJ2-3; D is possibly TRBD2 (6 bases). Germline CDR1 reads MNHEY; CDR2 reads SMNVEV (reference sequence). Trimming removed 7 bases from V and 6 bases from J, with 8 bases in between. This CDR3 has 11 amino acids. The CDR3 coding sequence is TGTGCCAGCAAGGCGGGGGATACGCAGTATTTT. Residues: CASKAGDTQYF.

The J gene is TRBJ1-4, the V gene TRBV9; the D gene is possibly TRBD1 (5 bases). V shed 0 bases and J shed 4 bases, with 7 bases lying between them. From germline, CDR1 is SGDLS and CDR2 YYNGEE. The CDR3 is 14 amino acids. CDR3 protein: CASSVGQLNEKLFF. In nucleotides, the CDR3 is TGTGCCAGCAGCGTAGGACAGCTTAATGAAAAACTGTTTTTT.

This sequence joins TRBV11-3 and TRBJ2-1; D remains ambiguous. The CDR3 spans 14 residues. CDR1 SGHNT and CDR2 YENEEA come from the germline V gene. Trimming removed 0 bases from V and 7 bases from J, with 10 bases in between. DNA of the CDR3: TGTGCCAGCAGCTTAGAGAGCCCGAGGAATGAGCAGTTCTTC. Translated: CASSLESPRNEQFF.

The chain joins TRBV13 to TRBJ2-7; 7 bases map to TRBD1. CDR1 is PRHDT, CDR2 FYEKMQ, per germline (reference sequence). This CDR3 spans 14 amino acids. The V gene end was trimmed by 4 bases and the J gene end by 2 bases; junction bases not matched to a gene: 5. CDR3 coding DNA: TGTGCCAGCAGCTCTAGACAGGGAGCCTACGAGCAGTACTTC. It codes for CASSSRQGAYEQYF.

This chain links TRBV6-5 with TRBJ1-2; 7 positions match TRBD1. Germline V lookup: CDR1 MNHEY, CDR2 SVGAGI. There are 15 residues in the CDR3. Germline trimming cut 0 bases from V and 6 bases from J; bases unmatched to any gene: 7. The CDR3 coding sequence is TGTGCCAGCAGTTACTCGTTGGACAGGATAAATGGCTACACCTTC. Protein: CASSYSLDRINGYTF.

J is TRBJ1-4 and V is TRBV7-9; no clear D gene. The CDR3 has 13 residues. The V gene lost 1 base and the J gene lost 8 bases, with 8 bases spanning the gap. The germline CDR1 and CDR2 sequences are SEHNR and FQNEAQ (reference sequence). The CDR3 sequence is CASSLVSGEKLFF. In DNA form, the CDR3 reads TGTGCCAGCAGCTTAGTCTCGGGAGAAAAACTGTTTTTT. The full variable domain, completed using reference TRBV7-9 and TRBJ1-4, is DTGVSQNPRHKITKRGQNVTFRCDPISEHNRLYWYRQTLGQGPEFLTYFQNEAQLEKSRLLSDRFSAERPKGSFSTLEIQRTEQGDSAMYLCASSLVSGEKLFFGSGTQLSVL.

This chain joins TRBV15 and TRBJ2-7; 8 nucleotides align to TRBD2. CDR1 and CDR2 from the germline V gene are LNHNV and YYDKDF (reference sequence). V trimming: 1 base; J trimming: 0 bases; junction bases outside the gene matches: 8. The CDR3 spans 17 residues. CDR3 sequence (DNA): TGTGCCACCAGCAGAGCCAAAAGCGGGAGACTCTCCTACGAGCAGTACTTC. Protein product: CATSRAKSGRLSYEQYF. Filled out from reference TRBV15 and TRBJ2-7, the complete variable domain reads DAMVIQNPRYQVTQFGKPVTLSCSQTLNHNVMYWYQQKSSQAPKLLFHYYDKDFNNEADTPDNFQSRRPNTSFCFLDIRSPGLGDTAMYLCATSRAKSGRLSYEQYFGPGTRLTVT.

V usage is TRBV6-5 and J usage is TRBJ2-7, with D perhaps TRBD1 (5 bases). CDR1 is MNHEY and CDR2 is SVGAGI in the germline V gene. V was shortened by 3 bases and J by 4 bases, with 16 bases between the two germline ends. This CDR3 has 15 amino acids. The CDR3 DNA reads as TGTGCCAGCAGTTATAGTGGCCAGAAGGGGTACGAGCAGTACTTC. Amino acid sequence: CASSYSGQKGYEQYF.